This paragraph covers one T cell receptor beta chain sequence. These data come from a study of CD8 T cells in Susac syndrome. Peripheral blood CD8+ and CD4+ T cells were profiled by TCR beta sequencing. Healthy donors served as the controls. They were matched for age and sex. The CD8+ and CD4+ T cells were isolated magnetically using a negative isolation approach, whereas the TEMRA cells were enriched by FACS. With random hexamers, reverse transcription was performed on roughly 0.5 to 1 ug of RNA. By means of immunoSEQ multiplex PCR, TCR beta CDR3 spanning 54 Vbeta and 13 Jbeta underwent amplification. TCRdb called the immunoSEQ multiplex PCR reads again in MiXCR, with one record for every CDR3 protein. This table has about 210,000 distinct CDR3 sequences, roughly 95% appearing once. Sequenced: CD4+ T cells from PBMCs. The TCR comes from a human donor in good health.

The CDR3 DNA is TGTGCCAGCAGCTTGCTCACCCTCGAGGGCTACACCTTC. It is translated as CASSLLTLEGYTF. V usage is TRBV5-6 and J usage is TRBJ1-2; no clear D. This CDR3 is built from 13 residues. Germline assignment: CDR1 SGHDT and CDR2 YYEEEE. Trimming shortened V by 1 base and J by 8 bases, and 12 bases separated the two germline ends.